This TCR beta chain was obtained from a study of CD8 T cells in ankylosing spondylitis. Study findings and constraints: Ankylosing spondylitis blood appeared to be characterized by a TCR beta motif of several highly homologous variants. Prior literature has documented some motif variants in synovial fluid and blood from reactive arthritis.

Molecular-barcoded quantitative 5'-RACE produced these TCR beta libraries. TCRdb ran MiXCR on the 5' RACE reads and lists one entry per CDR3 protein. The sample has some 200,000 distinct CDR3 sequences, roughly 18% seen once. Notes on this clonotype: The antigen is unknown.

The sequenced sample was blood, either unsorted or a sorted T cell fraction (not recorded which). The clonotype comes from a male donor under 30 with ankylosing spondylitis or in good health (not recorded which).

The CDR3 protein is CASSASGGRKTQYF. Here the CDR3 DNA reads TGTGCCAGCAGCGCCTCCGGGGGGCGGAAGACCCAGTACTTC. The gene calls are TRBV9 and TRBJ2-5; possible D gene TRBD2, 7 bases. The V end was cut by 3 bases, the J end by 6 bases, with 15 bases between. The CDR3 extends over 14 amino acids. Looked up from germline, CDR1 is SGDLS and CDR2 is YYNGEE.